Listed here are 21 T cell receptor beta chains from one sample, sequenced in a study of T cell responses to AZD1222 COVID-19 vaccine. Produced via immunoSEQ multiplex PCR; TCRdb's table is partial and in-frame only. The sample yields some 150,000 clones, about 92% seen once. The input for sequencing was peripheral blood, taken on day 0 of AZD1222 vaccination. These receptors came from an adult in good health.

The chain combines TRBV19 with TRBJ2-5, with 12 bases aligning to TRBD2. V lost 6 bases, J lost 2 bases, and 10 bases stayed unmatched. The CDR3 is made up of 17 amino acids. The germline gives CDR1 LNHDA, CDR2 SQIVND (reference sequence). DNA for the CDR3: TGTGCCAGTAGGCCGACTAGCGGGGGTTTCGTTCAAGAGACCCAGTACTTC. The encoded protein is CASRPTSGGFVQETQYF.

The chain joins TRBV19 to TRBJ1-1; no clear D. This CDR3 has 17 amino acids. Germline values: CDR1 LNHDA, CDR2 SQIVND (reference sequence). V gave up 3 bases and J gave up 3 bases, with 20 bases separating them. CDR3 sequence reads: CASSITRRWIGDTEAFF. The CDR3 DNA reads as TGTGCCAGTAGTATTACCAGGAGGTGGATTGGGGACACTGAAGCTTTCTTT.

CDR3 DNA sequence: TGTGCCTGGAGGGGCGGACAGGGGGGGACCTATAATTCACCCCTCCACTTT. It yields the protein CAWRGGQGGTYNSPLHF. The V and J genes are TRBV30 and TRBJ1-6; 10 positions agree with TRBD1. The V and J ends lost 3 bases and 2 bases, in that order; junction bases with no gene match: 7. CDR1 and CDR2 (germline): GTSNPN, SVGIG (reference sequence). CDR3 length equals 17 residues.

This chain joins TRBV12-3 or TRBV12-4 and TRBJ1-5, with TRBD1 as a possible D gene (6 bases). The CDR3 contains 11 residues. The V end was cut by 2 bases, the J end by 14 bases, with 10 bases between. CDR3 region: CASSLKRDKHF. CDR3 DNA sequence: TGTGCCAGCAGTTTAAAACGGGACAAGCATTTT.

The chain joins TRBV2 to TRBJ1-5; possibly TRBD1 for D (5 bases). The V gene lost 6 bases and the J gene lost 4 bases, with 10 bases spanning the gap. The CDR3 covers 13 residues. Germline V gene lookup returns CDR1 SNHLY and CDR2 FYNNEI. The CDR3 nucleotides are TGTGCCAGCAGGGACACAGTAAATCAGCCCCAGCATTTT. It specifies CASRDTVNQPQHF.

CDR3: CASSFWGAPDTQYF. The CDR3 nucleotides read TGTGCCAGCAGTTTTTGGGGGGCCCCAGATACGCAGTATTTT. The chain recombines TRBV27 with TRBJ2-3; TRBD1 or TRBD2 may be the D gene (6 bases each). The CDR3 length is 14 residues. V lost 3 bases and J lost 4, with 11 bases in between. The germline gives CDR1 MNHEY, CDR2 SMNVEV (reference sequence).

The chain uses TRBV10-3 and TRBJ1-1, with TRBD1 identical over 8 bases. Trimming cost V 3 bases and J 7 bases; bases outside gene matches: 7. Per the germline V gene, CDR1 is ENHRY and CDR2 is SYGVKD. The CDR3 is 14 residues long. CDR3 loop: CAISDQRTGFEAFF. CDR3 nucleotides: TGTGCCATCAGTGACCAAAGGACAGGGTTTGAAGCTTTCTTT.

V gene TRBV7-9 combines with J gene TRBJ1-2; D not certain. Trimming stripped 2 bases from V and 0 bases from J, with 7 bases between. The CDR3 consists of 14 residues. Germline CDR1 and CDR2: SEHNR and FQNEAQ (reference sequence). CDR3 in DNA: TGTGCCAGCAGCTTATCGGCAACTAACTATGGCTACACCTTC. It specifies CASSLSATNYGYTF.

The V call is TRBV7-2, the J call TRBJ1-4, with D unresolved. The CDR3 consists of 15 residues. Trimming cost V 0 bases and J 9 bases, with 14 bases left between them. CDR1 is SGHTA, CDR2 FQGNSA, per germline. The CDR3 loop is CASSLATGMEQKLFF. DNA of the CDR3: TGTGCCAGCAGCTTAGCCACCGGCATGGAGCAAAAACTGTTTTTT.

In its sample, this clone was seen a few times. V and J are TRBV14 and TRBJ2-2; D is possibly TRBD1 (6 bases). Germline V CDR1 and CDR2: SGHDN, FVKESK. Trimming cost V 2 bases and J 0 bases, with 13 bases left between them. The CDR3 totals 17 residues. CDR3 sequence: CASSQLEDRSNTGELFF. For the CDR3, the DNA is TGTGCCAGCAGCCAATTAGAGGACAGATCGAACACCGGGGAGCTGTTTTTT.

The rearrangement links TRBV28 to TRBJ2-6; 14 positions match TRBD2. The V gene's germline CDR1 is MDHEN and CDR2 SYDVKM. The CDR3 is 19 amino acids. V shed 7 bases and J 0 bases; nucleotides not matched to a gene: 8. The CDR3 spells CASTWGTSGGLSGANVLTF. The CDR3 DNA follows: TGTGCCAGCACTTGGGGGACTAGCGGGGGACTCTCTGGGGCCAACGTCCTGACTTTC.

The V call is TRBV18, the J call TRBJ1-4; 8 nucleotides line up with TRBD1. There are 15 residues in the CDR3. Trimming took 3 bases from V and 8 from J; bases not matched to a gene: 8. Germline V CDR1 and CDR2: KGHSH, LQKENI. CDR3 loop: CASSPLGQEREKLFF. The CDR3 nucleotides read TGTGCCAGCTCACCCTTGGGACAGGAGAGGGAAAAACTGTTTTTT.

This chain connects TRBV10-3 to TRBJ1-1, with TRBD1 matching 7 bases. There are 14 residues in the CDR3. The germline gives CDR1 ENHRY, CDR2 SYGVKD. Trimming cost V 5 bases and J 1 base; bases outside gene matches: 4. The CDR3 region has the DNA TGTGCCATCAGTCTCGACAGGGCGAACACTGAAGCTTTCTTT. It translates to CAISLDRANTEAFF.

The chain is built from TRBV7-3 and TRBJ1-4; a weak D match, TRBD1 (6 bases). CDR3 length: 15 amino acids. The V end was cut by 2 bases, the J end by 3 bases, with 10 bases between. Germline CDR1 is SGHTA and CDR2 is FQGTGA. The CDR3 sequence: CASSLGGGSNEKLFF. The CDR3 DNA sequence: TGTGCCAGCAGCTTAGGGGGCGGATCTAATGAAAAACTGTTTTTT.

The count of this clone is one. The rearrangement joins TRBV12-3 or TRBV12-4 to TRBJ2-7; D gene uncertain. This CDR3 spans 13 amino acids. Trimming stripped 3 bases from V and 6 bases from J, with 12 bases between. The CDR3 coding sequence is TGTGCCAGCAGTTTTCTGGGGAACGGCGAGCAGTACTTC. Protein: CASSFLGNGEQYF.

The rearrangement joins TRBV5-1 to TRBJ2-1; the match to TRBD2 covers 9 bases. The germline CDR1 and CDR2 sequences are SGHRS and YFSETQ. The junction had 10 bases not matched to a gene; V was cut back by 0 bases and J by 3 bases. The CDR3 is 18 amino acids. CDR3 region: CASSLGLVAGVNYNEQFF. The CDR3 nucleotides are TGCGCCAGCAGCTTGGGTCTCGTAGCGGGAGTGAACTACAATGAGCAGTTCTTC.

The chain combines TRBV16 with TRBJ1-4; D remains unclear. Trimming left V 2 bases short and J 15 bases short, with 13 bases between. This CDR3 is 12 amino acids long. Germline V gene lookup returns CDR1 KGHSY and CDR2 FQNENV. The CDR3 DNA is TGTGCCAGCAGCCAAAAAAGGCCGATATTGTTTTTT. The encoded protein is CASSQKRPILFF.

The rearrangement links TRBV12-3 or TRBV12-4 to TRBJ2-7; D is ambiguous. CDR3 size: 12 residues. V was shortened by 5 bases and J by 2 bases, with 7 bases between the two germline ends. The CDR3 spells CASSAPPYEQYF. CDR3 DNA: TGTGCCAGCAGTGCCCCCCCCTACGAGCAGTACTTC.

The chain uses TRBV4-3 and TRBJ1-3; no clear D. Looked up from germline, CDR1 is LGHNA and CDR2 is YSLEER. Trimming cost V 0 bases and J 0 bases, with 6 bases left between them. CDR3 length: 15 residues. The CDR3 DNA reads as TGCGCCAGCAGCCAAGATTCCGTCTCTGGAAACACCATATATTTT. Translated: CASSQDSVSGNTIYF.

This clone was seen a single time. This chain connects TRBV10-3 to TRBJ2-3, with TRBD2 as a possible D gene (5 bases). Trimming stripped 8 bases from V and 0 bases from J, with 9 bases between. Germline loops: CDR1 ENHRY, CDR2 SYGVKD. The CDR3 has 13 residues. The CDR3, as DNA: TGTGCCATCCTAGCAGCTAGCACAGATACGCAGTATTTT. This codes for CAILAASTDTQYF.

V and J are TRBV21-1 and TRBJ2-5; the table names TRBD1, a call not compared with the DNA. TRBV21-1 is marked as a pseudogene. CDR3 length: 16 residues. In DNA form, the CDR3 reads TGTGCCAGCAGCCCCCGGACGGGGGGACAGGGAGAGACCCAGTACTTC. The encoded protein is CASSPRTGGQGETQYF.